This TCR beta chain stems from a study of T cells after yellow fever vaccination. This clonotype has just a few counts. Template switching by 5'RACE produced TCR cDNA, adding a universal primer site and UMIs. TCRdb used MiXCR to reprocess the 5' RACE reads, holding one entry per CDR3 protein. The table includes a few hundred thousand distinct CDR3 sequences, around 6.8% detected once. Trimming cost V 3 bases and J 4 bases, with 18 bases left between them. Germline V gene data show CDR1 as MNHEY and CDR2 as SMNVEV (reference sequence). The length of the CDR3 is 17 residues. Sample: PBMCs, taken 35 to 50 days after the first yellow fever vaccination. This chain links TRBV27 with TRBJ2-2, with D hard to call. This receptor was obtained from a man aged 18 to 30 who received the YFV17D yellow fever vaccine. The CDR3 DNA is TGTGCCAGCAGTTTGAGGCTCAAACTGGAAGCCACCGGGGAGCTGTTTTTT. Translated, it gives CASSLRLKLEATGELFF.